This TCR beta chain comes out of a study of OX40 agonist ivuxolimab in advanced cancers. In the study overall: A male proportion of more than 75% was recorded, with mean age approximately 60 years and range about 23 to 80. General study findings and limits: Within 6 weeks, CD4+ and CD8+ blood T cells expanded clonally at 0.1 to 3.0 mg/kg.

Germline assignment: CDR1 GTSNPN and CDR2 SVGIG (reference sequence). This CDR3 spans 12 amino acids. The V and J ends lost 5 bases and 6 bases, in that order; junction bases with no gene match: 6. Assay used: immunoSEQ multiplex PCR; TCRdb lists only in-frame clones, some missing. The data hold some 35,000 clones, with 70% to 90% observed a single time. Worth noting for this clone: Its antigen is not known.

The receptor comes from an adult with an advanced solid tumor such as melanoma, head and neck, liver or kidney cancer. The source material was CD4+ or CD8+ T cells sorted from blood, sampled in a trial of the OX40 agonist ivuxolimab. This chain connects TRBV30 to TRBJ2-5, with 7 bases aligning to TRBD1. CDR3 nucleotides: TGTGCCTGGGAATCAGGGGGTAAGACCCAGTACTTC. It encodes CAWESGGKTQYF. Variable domain in full (rest from reference TRBV30 and TRBJ2-5): SQTIHQWPATLVQPVGSPLSLECTVEGTSNPNLYWYRQAAGRGLQLLFYSVGIGQISSEVPQNLSASRPQDRQFILSSKKLLLSDSGFYLCAWESGGKTQYFGPGTRLLVL.